This T cell receptor (beta chain) stems from a study of T cell responses to AZD1222 COVID-19 vaccine. Using immunoSEQ multiplex PCR, the repertoire was profiled, and TCRdb retains in-frame clones only, with some absent. This sample has approximately 73,000 clones, with 80% to 85% found just once. The CDR3 length is 13 residues. V dropped 1 base and J dropped 2 bases, with 6 bases sitting between them. CDR1 is MGHDK, CDR2 SYGVNS, per germline. This clone has more than one count but fewer than ten. This sample comprised peripheral blood, obtained on day 0 of AZD1222 vaccination. The receptor's source is an adult in good health. The chain combines TRBV25-1 with TRBJ2-7; D is possibly TRBD2 (5 bases). CDR3 amino acids: CASSELEAYEQYF. The CDR3 DNA is TGTGCCAGCAGTGAATTGGAGGCCTACGAGCAGTACTTC.